This T cell receptor (beta chain) was obtained from a study of blood T cells in healthy people across ages. This clonotype was detected many times. Its antigen is not known. Study results and caveats: There was a strong correlation between TCR beta diversity and naive T cell percentage.

Deletions cut 5 bases from V and 2 bases from J, with 7 bases between. Germline values: CDR1 LGHNT, CDR2 FRNRAP. CDR3 length equals 12 residues. Alongside a J-beta primer mix, a sample-barcoded 5' primer served in a second PCR lasting about 7 to 12 cycles. TCRdb ran MiXCR on the 5' RACE reads and lists one entry per CDR3 protein. The sample holds approximately 800,000 distinct CDR3 sequences, about 36% seen once. This receptor was obtained from a man aged 18-30 years in good health. The sequenced material came from blood. The chain recombines TRBV12-5 with TRBJ2-7; D is uncertain. The CDR3 bases are TGTGCTAGTGGTCAACGACCCTACGAGCAGTACTTC. Translation gives CASGQRPYEQYF.